This TCR beta chain was observed in a study of Graves' ophthalmopathy and Graves' hyperthyroidism. The study amplified TCR beta CDR3 regions using RNA transcripts. HTBI-primed RT-PCR formed the first round, and a multiplex PCR formed the second. TCRdb re-analysed the multiplex PCR reads in MiXCR, keeping a single row per CDR3 protein. The sample includes about 740,000 distinct CDR3 sequences, 40% of them seen just once. For this clonotype: Antigen: not known.

Study-level points and caveats: The model's ophthalmopathy progression predictions had about 69% sensitivity and 72.22% specificity.

Establishment of the diagnosis relied upon clinical symptoms, serum thyroxine, TRAb, thyroid ultrasound and orbital computed tomography. What supplied the PBMCs was 7.5 to 10 ml of fresh peripheral blood. The V gene's germline CDR1 is DFQATT and CDR2 SNEGSKA (reference sequence). After removal of 3 bases from V and 8 bases from J, the junction contained 9 bases not matched to a gene. This CDR3 has 13 residues. The V call is TRBV20-1, the J call TRBJ1-1; 7 bases align to TRBD1. Sequences were obtained from peripheral blood. The clonotype comes from an adult man with Graves' ophthalmopathy. The CDR3 is CSASDGTALEAFF. The CDR3 bases are TGCAGTGCTAGCGACGGGACAGCTCTGGAAGCTTTCTTT.